The entry below describes one T cell receptor (beta chain). CDR1 GTSNPN and CDR2 SVGIG come from the germline V gene (reference sequence). CDR3 length equals 14 residues. V trimming: 5 bases; J trimming: 3 bases; junction bases outside the gene matches: 3. Donors came from a validation cohort of 90 to 150 subjects, distinct from the first 666-subject cohort. These data originate in a study of cytomegalovirus exposure and HLA in healthy donors. Method: immunoSEQ multiplex PCR; TCRdb's copy keeps in-frame clones and lacks some. The data hold about 330,000 clones, with approximately 86% observed a single time.

The origin of this receptor is a woman aged 25-40 years in good health and CMV-seropositive. The sequencing input was PBMCs. V and J are TRBV30 and TRBJ1-5, with 11 nucleotides matching TRBD1. CDR3 bases: TGTGCCTGGGCGGGACAGGGGGTCAATCAGCCCCAGCATTTT. Protein: CAWAGQGVNQPQHF.